This T cell receptor beta chain is drawn from a study of T cell responses to AZD1222 COVID-19 vaccine. Study results and caveats: Close to half of all spike-specific TCRs reportedly target regions of the variants that are unmutated.

In the case of this clone: What it binds is unknown.

Assay used: immunoSEQ multiplex PCR; TCRdb lists only in-frame clones, some missing. Of about 130,000 clones in the sample, about 90% were seen once. Trimming shortened V by 5 bases and J by 3 bases, and 14 bases separated the two germline ends. Per germline, CDR1 SEHNR and CDR2 FQNEAQ (reference sequence). The CDR3 sequence is 15 residues long. The sample consisted of peripheral blood, taken on day 0 of AZD1222 vaccination. The genes are TRBV7-9 and TRBJ1-5; tentative D call: TRBD1 (6 bases). This clonotype originated in an adult in good health. The chain's CDR3 is CASSAVGGLNQPQHF. The DNA of the CDR3 is TGTGCCAGCAGCGCCGTGGGGGGCCTCAATCAGCCCCAGCATTTT.